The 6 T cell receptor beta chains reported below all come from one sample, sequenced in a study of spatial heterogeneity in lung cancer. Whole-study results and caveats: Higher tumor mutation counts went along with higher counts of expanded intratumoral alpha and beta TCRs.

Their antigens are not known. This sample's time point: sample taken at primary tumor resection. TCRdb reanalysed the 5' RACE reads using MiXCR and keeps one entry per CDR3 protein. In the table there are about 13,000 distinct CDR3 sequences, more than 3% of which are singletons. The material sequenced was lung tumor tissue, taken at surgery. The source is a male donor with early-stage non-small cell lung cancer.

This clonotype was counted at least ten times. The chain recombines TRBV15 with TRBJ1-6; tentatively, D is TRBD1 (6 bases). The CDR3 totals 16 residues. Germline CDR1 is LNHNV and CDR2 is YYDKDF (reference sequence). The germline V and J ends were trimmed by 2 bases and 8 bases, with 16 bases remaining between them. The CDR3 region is CATSRNDRSFYSPLHF. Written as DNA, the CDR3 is TGTGCCACCAGCAGAAATGACAGGAGTTTTTATTCACCCCTCCACTTT.

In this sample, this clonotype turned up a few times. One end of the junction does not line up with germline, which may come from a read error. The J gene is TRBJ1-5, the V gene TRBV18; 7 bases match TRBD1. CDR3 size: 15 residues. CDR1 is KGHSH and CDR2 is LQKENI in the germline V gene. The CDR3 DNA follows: TGTGCCAGCTCACCACAGGGGGCGCGTAATCAGCCCCAGAATTTT. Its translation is CASSPQGARNQPQNF.

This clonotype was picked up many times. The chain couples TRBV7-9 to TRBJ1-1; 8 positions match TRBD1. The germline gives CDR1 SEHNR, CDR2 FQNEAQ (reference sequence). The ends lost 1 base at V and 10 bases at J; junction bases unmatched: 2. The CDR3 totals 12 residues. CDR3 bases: TGTGCCAGCAGCTTAGAGGACAGGGTAGCTTTCTTT. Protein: CASSLEDRVAFF.

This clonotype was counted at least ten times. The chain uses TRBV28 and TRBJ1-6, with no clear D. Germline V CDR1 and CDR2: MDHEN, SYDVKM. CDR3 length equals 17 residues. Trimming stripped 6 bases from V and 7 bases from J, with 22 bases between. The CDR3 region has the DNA TGTGCCAGCAGCGGCGCCCCTACACAAGTCGGAAATTCACCCCTCCACTTT. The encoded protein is CASSGAPTQVGNSPLHF. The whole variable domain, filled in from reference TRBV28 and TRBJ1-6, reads DVKVTQSSRYLVKRTGEKVFLECVQDMDHENMFWYRQDPGLGLRLIYFSYDVKMKEKGDIPEGYSVSREKKERFSLILESASTNQTSMYLCASSGAPTQVGNSPLHFGNGTRLTVT.

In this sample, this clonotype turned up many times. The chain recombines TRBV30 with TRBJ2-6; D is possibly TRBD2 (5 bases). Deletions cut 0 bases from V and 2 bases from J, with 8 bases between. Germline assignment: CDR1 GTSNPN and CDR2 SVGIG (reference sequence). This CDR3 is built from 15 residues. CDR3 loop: CAWSVLGPGANVLTF. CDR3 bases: TGTGCCTGGAGTGTACTAGGGCCTGGGGCCAACGTCCTGACTTTC.

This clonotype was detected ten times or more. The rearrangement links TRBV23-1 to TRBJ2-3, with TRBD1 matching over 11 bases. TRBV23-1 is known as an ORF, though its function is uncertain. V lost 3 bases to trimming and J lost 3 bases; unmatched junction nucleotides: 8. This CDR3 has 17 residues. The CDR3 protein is CASSHSLDRGPTDTQYF. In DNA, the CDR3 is TGCGCCAGCAGTCATTCCCTGGACAGGGGGCCTACAGATACGCAGTATTTT.